Sequencing of this T cell receptor (beta chain) was carried out in a study of CD8+CD57+ T cells in acquired aplastic anemia. Across the study: DNA from sorted CD4+ and CD8+ cells averaged 3.2 ug. Healthy donors gave 9.5 million to 12 million reads on average for CD4+ cells. Study findings and constraints: Patients shared some 30 CD8+ CDR3 sequences with controls.

At least ten counts were recorded for this clonotype. Antigen specificity is unknown. V dropped 1 base and J dropped 3 bases, with 4 bases sitting between them. CDR3 size: 13 residues. Germline CDR1 reads SEHNR; CDR2 reads FQNEAQ (reference sequence). Template material for TCR beta VDJ and CDR3 profiling consisted of genomic DNA. TCRdb independently ran MiXCR on the reads; one entry per CDR3 protein. The sample consists of some 410,000 distinct CDR3 sequences, about two thirds of them appearing once. Sequencing was done on a sample of sorted CD4+, CD8+, or CD8+CD57+ T cells (not recorded which) from PBMCs. The clonotype comes from a human donor in good health, serving as a control. This chain joins TRBV7-9 and TRBJ1-5, with no clear D. Written as DNA, the CDR3 is TGTGCCAGCAGCTTAGAACCCAATCAGCCCCAGCATTTT. Protein product: CASSLEPNQPQHF.